This T cell receptor beta chain appears in the sequencing data of a study of blood T cells in healthy people across ages. General observations from the study: Diversity estimated from one million T cells was considered an underestimate.

Together with a sample-barcoded 5' primer, a J-beta primer mix was included in a second PCR lasting about 6 to 11 cycles. TCRdb reprocessed the 5' RACE reads with MiXCR, giving one entry per CDR3 protein. The sample carries around 1,500,000 distinct CDR3 sequences, 28% recorded once. Concerning this clonotype itself: Its specificity is not known.

Sequencing used blood. The source of this sequence is a woman aged 25 to 39 in good health.

This CDR3 is CASSQDRDLPGELFF. The CDR3 DNA reads TGCGCCAGCAGCCAAGATAGGGACCTCCCCGGGGAGCTGTTTTTT. The chain employs TRBV4-3 and TRBJ2-2, with D perhaps given as TRBD1 or TRBD2 (5 bases each). The CDR3 is 15 amino acids. The germline V gene encodes CDR1 LGHNA and CDR2 YSLEER. Between the trimmed V and J ends, which lost 0 bases and 6 bases, there was a span of 11 bases.